Each of the 8 T cell receptor beta chains below was sequenced from the same sample in a study of shared T cell receptors in the human thymus. Repertoires were generated with immunoSEQ multiplex PCR, while TCRdb's copy carries only in-frame clones and drops some. The data contain under 850,000 clones, around 89% of them singletons. The same sample was also studied in work on human thymus T cells.

Sequenced material: thymocytes. All receptors come from a boy less than two years old with a congenital heart defect.

This clone was detected only a few times. This chain links TRBV30 with TRBJ2-2; 7 nucleotides line up with TRBD2. The CDR3 extends over 15 amino acids. J was trimmed by 4 bases and V by 5 bases; bases with no gene match: 10. Germline CDR1 reads GTSNPN; CDR2 reads SVGIG (reference sequence). The CDR3 nucleotides are TGTGCCTGGCAAGGGGAGGGACGCGGCACCGGGGAGCTGTTTTTT. This translates into CAWQGEGRGTGELFF.

This chain joins TRBV6-1 and TRBJ1-3; TRBD1 is a possible D gene (6 bases). Germline-derived CDR1 and CDR2 are MNHNS and SASEGT. The germline V and J ends were trimmed by 4 bases and 0 bases, with 22 bases remaining between them. This CDR3 region has 19 residues. CDR3 DNA sequence: TGTGCCAGCAGTGGCCGGGACACCGCTTTTTCAAGCTCTGGAAACACCATATATTTT. It translates to CASSGRDTAFSSSGNTIYF.

The chain is built from TRBV4-2 and TRBJ2-1; no reliable D call. CDR1 is LGHNA, CDR2 YNFKEQ, per germline. The CDR3 extends over 19 amino acids. Trimming pared 0 bases from V and 7 bases from J, leaving 25 bases between. Here the CDR3 DNA reads TGTGCCAGCAGCCAAGACACTATTTACGGATCTAGAGAGGCGAATGAGCAGTTCTTC. Translated: CASSQDTIYGSREANEQFF.

This clone was observed once. The junction shows a germline mismatch at one end, possibly a read error. The chain has TRBV27 and TRBJ2-1; 7 positions agree with TRBD2. Germline V gene data show CDR1 as MNHEY and CDR2 as SMNVEV (reference sequence). CDR3 length equals 15 residues. CDR3 coding DNA: TGTGCCGGCAGTCACACTAGCGCTTCCTACAATGAGCAGTTCTTC. This translates into CAGSHTSASYNEQFF.

The chain employs TRBV28 and TRBJ1-4; no clear D gene. This CDR3 contains 15 residues. Germline CDR1 and CDR2: MDHEN and SYDVKM. Trimming took 6 bases from V and 8 from J, leaving 19 bases between them. The DNA for the CDR3 is TGTGCCAGCAGGCCTCCGACCGCCCCGAGGGAAAAACTGTTTTTT. As protein: CASRPPTAPREKLFF.

A single count supports this clone. V is TRBV5-5 and J is TRBJ2-1; D not resolved. The V and J ends lost 1 base and 7 bases respectively, with 18 bases between them. The CDR3 is made up of 16 amino acids. The germline CDR1 and CDR2 sequences are SGHKS and YYEKEE (reference sequence). Written as DNA, the CDR3 is TGTGCCAGCAGCTTGTACGCCGGTCGAGAGGTAAATGAGCAGTTCTTC. Translated: CASSLYAGREVNEQFF.

This chain connects TRBV4-2 to TRBJ2-3; 12 bases are shared with TRBD2. Trimming at V came to 4 bases and at J to 2 bases, leaving 10 bases not matched to a gene. Germline CDR1 and CDR2: LGHNA and YNFKEQ. The CDR3 has 18 amino acids. The CDR3: CASSPSSGRAKNTDTQYF. As DNA, the CDR3 is TGTGCCAGCAGCCCGTCTAGCGGGAGGGCGAAAAACACAGATACGCAGTATTTT.

The chain has TRBV7-6 and TRBJ2-7, with TRBD2 matching 10 bases. Germline CDR1 reads SGHVS; CDR2 reads FNYEAQ. The V gene end was trimmed by 5 bases and the J gene end by 3 bases; junction bases not matched to a gene: 10. The CDR3 contains 16 residues. In DNA, the CDR3 is TGTGCCAGCAGCCCCCACACTAGCGGGGAGAACTACGAGCAGTACTTC. It yields the protein CASSPHTSGENYEQYF.